This entry describes one T cell receptor (beta chain). The target antigen is unknown. The same CDR3 arises from other DNA sequences in this sample as well. The record originates from a study of cytomegalovirus exposure and HLA in healthy donors. Study-level points and caveats: For most TCR sequences rarity was the rule, although some public TCRs occurred in many donors. 87-base-pair reads could not separate some V segments, including TRBV6-2 and TRBV6-3. A missense variant in DCLRE1C was later tied to TCR beta V- and J-gene trimming.

PCR used 60 Vbeta primers and 13 Jbeta primers. Using immunoSEQ multiplex PCR, the repertoire was profiled, and TCRdb retains in-frame clones only, with some absent. Recorded here are 65,000 to 85,000 clones; the top ten clones represent roughly 2.3%. Looked up from germline, CDR1 is SGHTA and CDR2 is FQGNSA. This CDR3 has 16 amino acids. V gave up 4 bases and J gave up 0 bases, with 10 bases separating them. This clonotype was obtained from a female donor in good health and CMV-seropositive. V and J are TRBV7-2 and TRBJ1-6; TRBD1 might be the D (6 bases). Sequenced material: PBMCs. The DNA for the CDR3 is TGTGCCAGCAGCTACAGGGTCAGCTCCTATAATTCACCCCTCCACTTT. This translates into CASSYRVSSYNSPLHF.